The rows below give T cell receptor beta chains drawn from one sample of a study of T cells after posttransplantation cyclophosphamide. Using immunoSEQ multiplex PCR, the repertoire was profiled, and TCRdb retains in-frame clones only, with some absent. Observed in the sample are roughly 49,000 clones, none of them singletons. Sequenced sample: PBMCs. These receptors were obtained from a man aged 40-49 years in good health, CMV-negative, and a related stem cell transplant donor. Each CDR3 is given with its conserved first and last residue. The D gene is left open where the match is weak. Clone sizes are given selectively: once, few, many, or a class where the clone is expanded.

many	.	TRBV10-3	TRBJ2-1	CAISESREDNEQFF	TGTGCCATCAGTGAGTCGAGGGAGGACAATGAGCAGTTCTTC
.	.	TRBV11-2	TRBJ2-7	CASSPETTGAGLEQYF	TGTGCCAGCAGCCCAGAAACGACAGGAGCCGGCCTCGAGCAGTACTTC
many	.	TRBV6-1	TRBJ1-5	CASSSGVQPQHF	TGTGCCAGCAGTTCGGGTGTGCAGCCCCAGCATTTT
many	TRBD2	TRBV6-6	TRBJ2-1	CASSLTSGRTGEQFF	TGTGCCAGCAGTTTGACTAGCGGGAGGACAGGTGAGCAGTTCTTC
many	TRBD2	TRBV5-4	TRBJ2-1	CASSSREGSSYNEQFF	TGTGCCAGCAGCTCCCGGGAGGGAAGCTCCTACAATGAGCAGTTCTTC
many	.	TRBV5-5	TRBJ1-1	CASSLASSGNKGAFF	TGTGCCAGCAGCTTGGCCTCGTCAGGGAACAAAGGAGCTTTCTTT
many	TRBD1	TRBV6-5	TRBJ2-5	CASSSDRGETQYF	TGTGCCAGCAGTTCGGACAGGGGAGAGACCCAGTACTTC
many	TRBD1	TRBV28	TRBJ1-2	CASSLMTGSYGYTF	TGTGCCAGCAGTTTAATGACAGGGAGCTATGGCTACACCTTC
many	.	TRBV19	TRBJ2-1	CASSIPREDNEQFF	TGTGCCAGTAGTATTCCTAGAGAAGACAATGAGCAGTTCTTC
many	TRBD1	TRBV6-1	TRBJ2-7	CASSFRDSYEQYF	TGTGCCAGCAGCTTTCGGGACAGCTACGAGCAGTACTTC
many	.	TRBV4-1	TRBJ1-1	CASSQELRDTRAFF	TGCGCCAGCAGCCAAGAACTGAGGGACACAAGGGCTTTCTTT
many	.	TRBV7-9	TRBJ2-1	CASSLSLEGGEQFF	TGTGCCAGCAGCTTATCCTTGGAGGGCGGTGAGCAGTTCTTC
many	TRBD2	TRBV30	TRBJ2-3	CAWSVWSRLAGLTDTQYF	TGTGCCTGGAGTGTATGGTCCCGGCTAGCGGGGCTCACAGATACGCAGTATTTT
many	.	TRBV6-6	TRBJ2-7	CASSWGSLSSYEQYF	TGTGCCAGCAGTTGGGGCAGTTTAAGTTCCTACGAGCAGTACTTC
many	.	TRBV21-1	TRBJ2-7	CASTLGRGRNTYEQYF	TGTGCCAGCACCCTCGGCAGGGGCAGGAATACATACGAGCAGTACTTC
many	.	TRBV28	TRBJ2-3	CASSPGSSTDTQYF	TGTGCCAGCAGTCCAGGGTCTAGCACAGATACGCAGTATTTT
many	.	TRBV10-3	TRBJ1-4	CAVSPGAPEKLFF	TGTGCCGTCTCCCCAGGGGCGCCAGAAAAACTGTTTTTT
many	TRBD1	TRBV7-2	TRBJ2-3	CASSLVGTGSDTQYF	TGTGCCAGCAGCTTAGTGGGGACAGGGTCAGATACGCAGTATTTT
many	TRBD1	TRBV6-6	TRBJ1-6	CASSAGQVGIPLHF	TGTGCCAGCAGTGCTGGACAGGTGGGAATACCCCTCCACTTT
many	TRBD1	TRBV6-5	TRBJ2-7	CASSYSWTGGYEQYF	TGTGCCAGCAGTTACTCATGGACAGGAGGCTACGAGCAGTACTTC
.	TRBD1	TRBV6-5	TRBJ2-7	CASLTRTGGTYEQYF	TGTGCCAGCCTAACTCGGACAGGAGGAACCTACGAGCAGTACTTC
many	.	TRBV11-2	TRBJ1-1	CASSLWRMDTEAFF	TGTGCCAGCAGCTTATGGAGGATGGACACTGAAGCTTTCTTT
many	.	TRBV6-5	TRBJ1-3	CASAGFSGNTIYF	TGTGCCAGCGCAGGGTTCTCTGGAAACACCATATATTTT
many	.	TRBV18	TRBJ1-3	CASSPNPKGFGNTIYF	TGTGCCAGCTCACCAAACCCGAAGGGGTTCGGAAACACCATATATTTT
many	.	TRBV7-9	TRBJ1-5	CASSLGRQPQHF	TGTGCCAGCAGCTTAGGGAGACAGCCCCAGCATTTT
many	.	TRBV7-7	TRBJ2-3	CASSLDSTDTQYF	TGTGCCAGCAGCTTGGACTCCACAGATACGCAGTATTTT
few	TRBD1	TRBV9	TRBJ1-6	CASSVAGGSSPLHF	TGTGCCAGCAGCGTAGCAGGGGGGAGCTCACCCCTCCACTTT
many	.	TRBV5-6	TRBJ1-4	CASSFLAETNEKLFF	TGTGCCAGCAGCTTTCTGGCAGAAACTAATGAAAAACTGTTTTTT
many	.	TRBV27	TRBJ2-3	CASSLSPRRVVTDTQYF	TGTGCCAGCAGTTTATCCCCCCGGAGAGTGGTTACAGATACGCAGTATTTT